This T cell receptor (beta chain) was found in a study of Ad26.COV2.S vaccination and SARS-CoV-2 variants. TCRdb's copy holds only in-frame clones and misses some; the assay was immunoSEQ multiplex PCR. The sample yields fewer than 500,000 clones, roughly 89% seen once. The sample's treatment: about 20 received Ad26.COV2.S at low or high dose, single or two shots; about 5 received placebo; per-sample allocation not given. Each sample was drawn 63 days after the first injection (of vaccine or placebo). The receptor was isolated from a person between 18 and 65 years old who received the Ad26.COV2.S COVID-19 vaccine or a placebo. The material sequenced was peripheral blood, taken in a trial of Ad26.COV2.S vaccine versus placebo.

The CDR3: CASSARTGNGYTF. CDR3 bases: TGTGCCAGCAGCGCCCGAACAGGGAATGGCTACACCTTC. The chain recombines TRBV7-2 with TRBJ1-2; tentative D call: TRBD1 (6 bases). Trimming took 5 bases from V and 6 from J, leaving 13 bases between them. CDR1 is SGHTA, CDR2 FQGNSA, per germline. The CDR3 length is 13 residues.